The clone carrying this TCR beta chain has only a few counts. The antigen is undetermined. This specimen belongs to a study of human T cells and chemical hapten exposure. Across the study: The study enrolled mostly female patients with alopecia areata, totalis or universalis. Findings and limits, study-wide: Because they had alopecia, donors may respond immunologically unlike healthy people.

Documented time point: pre-sensitization, week 0. Treatment here: therapeutic diphenylcyclopropenone sensitization with weekly scalp DPC. Patients had alopecia, were aged 18 to 70, and were not pregnant. This CDR3 comprises 14 residues. Trimming left V 4 bases short and J 3 bases short, with 13 bases between. Germline-derived CDR1 and CDR2 are SGHTA and FQGNSA. TCRdb used MiXCR to reprocess the RACE reads, holding one entry per CDR3 protein. Of 80,000 to 95,000 distinct CDR3 sequences listed, 8% to 10% are singletons. The chain carries TRBV7-2 and TRBJ2-7; D not resolved. This sample comprised whole blood, obtained in connection with sensitization to the hapten diphenylcyclopropenone (DPC). This receptor was obtained from a woman aged 40 to 49 with alopecia areata. Some clones in this sample may be carry-over from other donors' samples. CDR3 sequence reads: CASSSMGISYEQYF. DNA for the CDR3: TGTGCCAGCAGCTCCATGGGCATAAGCTACGAGCAGTACTTC.